This T cell receptor (beta chain) is from a study of CD8+CD57+ T cells in acquired aplastic anemia. On the study more broadly: Recorded DNA amounts for sorted CD4+ and CD8+ cells had an average of around 3.4 ug.

Profiling of TCR beta VDJ combinations and CDR3 sequences used genomic DNA as template. TCRdb called the reads again in MiXCR, with one record for every CDR3 protein. This sample carries about 180,000 distinct CDR3 sequences, roughly three fifths of them seen once, and the ten largest clones take roughly 46%. Germline lookup yields CDR1 LNHNV and CDR2 YYDKDF (reference sequence). Trimming removed 2 bases from V and 6 bases from J; junction bases left unmatched: 7. The CDR3 is 15 residues long. In patients chosen for sequencing, flow cytometry had shown CD8+CD57+ cell expansion. This clonotype turned up a few times.

This clonotype originated in a human donor with aplastic anemia. The rearrangement links TRBV15 to TRBJ2-4; 7 nucleotides line up with TRBD2. The sequenced sample consisted of sorted CD4+, CD8+, or CD8+CD57+ T cells (not recorded which) from PBMCs. CDR3 coding DNA: TGTGCCACCAGCAGATCGACCGAGCGGGGAAACATTCAGTACTTC. It is translated as CATSRSTERGNIQYF.